This T cell receptor (beta chain) was sequenced during a study of cytomegalovirus exposure and HLA in healthy donors. Study-wide context: In an early release, HLA-typed donors contributed tens of millions of unique TCR sequences.

Study outcomes and limitations: The only immune exposure information that was available was CMV serostatus. Per a later analysis, HLA-associated TCR beta chains showed more clonal expansion than other, equally common TCR beta chains.

This CDR3 comprises 14 residues. As regards this clone: Antigen: not known.

PCR was performed using 60 Vbeta and 13 Jbeta primers. Clones were sequenced by immunoSEQ multiplex PCR, and TCRdb holds only the in-frame ones, with some missing. The profile covers about 120,000 clones, with 75% appearing a single time and about 1.6% taken by the ten largest. Sequences were obtained from PBMCs. This rearrangement joins TRBV21-1 to TRBJ2-5; the table's D call TRBD2 went unverified against the DNA. TRBV21-1 is designated a pseudogene. This TCR was sampled from a woman between 18 and 29 years old in good health and CMV-seronegative. CDR3: CASSKVGGQETQYF. The CDR3 region has the DNA TGTGCCAGCAGCAAAGTGGGGGGCCAAGAGACCCAGTACTTC.